Listed below are T cell receptor beta chains from one sample, sequenced in a study of shared clonotypes between healthy human individuals. Sequenced by immunoSEQ multiplex PCR; TCRdb stores in-frame clones only, minus some. The table has around 2,000,000 clones, roughly 94% seen once. Sequenced input: naive CD4+ T cells sorted from blood. These receptors were taken from a man aged 18 to 35 in good health. The conserved cysteine and the conserved F or W are not part of the CDR3 here. D genes are given only for firm matches.

>TRBV7-3|TRBJ1-3|-
ASSLRGSGNTIY
>TRBV4-3|TRBJ2-1|-
ASSQDSRPGYNEQF
>TRBV7-9|TRBJ1-4|-
ASSLGSGTTNEKLF
>TRBV5-1|TRBJ1-4|-
ASSSGATNEKLF
>TRBV7-2|TRBJ2-7|-
ASSLVWGAGSTYEQY
>TRBV28|TRBJ1-4|-
ASSLTGGSEKLF
>TRBV27|TRBJ1-1|-
ASSLSWVMNTEAF
>TRBV6-5|TRBJ2-7|TRBD1
ASSTNDRGSYEQY
>TRBV5-1|TRBJ1-6|TRBD1
ASSSQGDYNSPLH
>TRBV7-9|TRBJ2-1|-
ASSLRADNEQF
>TRBV6-6|TRBJ2-7|-
ASRPQGLGEQY
>TRBV28|TRBJ1-5|-
ASLRANNQPQH
>TRBV6-5|TRBJ1-6|-
ASRGSSYNSPLH
>TRBV5-1|TRBJ2-1|-
ASSPTSNGLNEQF
>TRBV18|TRBJ1-2|TRBD1
ASSPPINRGRYGYT
>TRBV4-1|TRBJ2-1|TRBD2
ASSQERGPLYNEQF
>TRBV7-2|TRBJ2-1|-
ASSSSGRLGYEQF
>TRBV4-1|TRBJ1-5|TRBD1
ASSQGGTGISQPQH
>TRBV7-9|TRBJ1-6|-
ASTPREANNSPLH
>TRBV6-1|TRBJ1-5|TRBD1
ASSGTMGQGRNQPQH
>TRBV5-4|TRBJ2-7|TRBD2
ASSGGGLAGTYEQY
>TRBV19|TRBJ1-2|-
ASSIVGASGGYT
>TRBV19|TRBJ2-6|-
ASSIGISSSGANVLT
>TRBV2|TRBJ2-5|TRBD1
ASLRTGGPETQY
>TRBV4-2|TRBJ2-3|-
ASSKGGDSTDTQY
>TRBV10-3|TRBJ2-5|TRBD2
AISVGGDETQY
>TRBV2|TRBJ2-5|-
ASSEVGSPEETQY
>TRBV5-1|TRBJ2-2|-
ASRSTGGELF
>TRBV19|TRBJ1-5|TRBD1
ASRPGQGFQPQH
>TRBV18|TRBJ1-1|-
ASSATVIGTEAF
>TRBV18|TRBJ2-3|-
ASSPEQGTDTQY
>TRBV6-5|TRBJ2-7|TRBD2
ASRLAYSSYEQY
>TRBV10-3|TRBJ2-3|TRBD2
AISPLTRGASGGANDTQY
>TRBV5-1|TRBJ2-7|-
ASSLGSGGEQY
>TRBV6-6|TRBJ2-1|-
ASSYSTRDGYNEQF
>TRBV6-6|TRBJ1-2|TRBD1
ASSRGAGQGYGYT
>TRBV7-9|TRBJ1-2|-
ASGSIFFNYGYT
>TRBV27|TRBJ1-2|-
ASSSHQLPSYGYT
>TRBV10-3|TRBJ2-5|TRBD1
ASGTGAQETQY
>TRBV5-6|TRBJ1-6|-
ASSLVGANSPLH
>TRBV2|TRBJ1-4|-
ASGAGRNEKLF
>TRBV6-1|TRBJ2-7|-
ASTRLRSHEQY
>TRBV12-5|TRBJ1-5|-
ASGSDGHSNQPQH
>TRBV6-1|TRBJ1-5|-
ASSFQPQH
>TRBV2|TRBJ2-3|TRBD2
ASSDKRGGDTQY
>TRBV10-3|TRBJ2-7|TRBD1
AIGAGGSYEQY
>TRBV5-1|TRBJ1-2|-
ASTGTPNYGYT
>TRBV5-6|TRBJ2-2|-
ASSGRAGLTGELF
>TRBV2|TRBJ1-5|-
ASSLNQPQH